This TCR beta chain was retrieved from a study of response to subunit inactivated influenza vaccine. General study results and limits: It was the authors' suggestion that each seasonal influenza vaccination recruits few new T cells.

TCRdb itself ran the RT-PCR reads through MiXCR, one entry per CDR3 protein. The sample includes about 520,000 distinct CDR3 sequences, under 8.5% seen only once; the top ten take approximately 14%. This clonotype was found a few times. Its target is unknown. Germline V lookup: CDR1 ENHRY, CDR2 SYGVKD. V lost 3 bases to trimming and J lost 4 bases, with 15 bases between them. The CDR3 has 15 residues. This sequence originates from a man in his fifties or sixties who received an inactivated influenza vaccine. Sequencing was performed on PBMCs from blood, taken about 23 months after vaccination. The V gene is TRBV10-3, the J gene TRBJ1-2; no definite D call. The DNA for the CDR3 is TGTGCCATCAGTGATGACATTGGGCGAATCTATGGCTACACCTTC. It codes for CAISDDIGRIYGYTF.